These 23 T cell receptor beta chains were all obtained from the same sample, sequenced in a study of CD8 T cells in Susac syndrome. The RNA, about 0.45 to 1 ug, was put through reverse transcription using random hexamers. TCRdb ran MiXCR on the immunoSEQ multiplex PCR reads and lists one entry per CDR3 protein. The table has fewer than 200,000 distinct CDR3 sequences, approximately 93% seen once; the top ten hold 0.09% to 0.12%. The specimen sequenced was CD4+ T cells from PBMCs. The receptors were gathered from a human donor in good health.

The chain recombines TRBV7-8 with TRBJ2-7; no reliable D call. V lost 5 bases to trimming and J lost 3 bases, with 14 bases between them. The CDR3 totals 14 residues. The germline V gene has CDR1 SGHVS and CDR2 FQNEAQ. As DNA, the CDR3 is TGTGCCAGCAGCCACTTGGGCAGAGACTACGAGCAGTACTTC. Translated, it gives CASSHLGRDYEQYF.

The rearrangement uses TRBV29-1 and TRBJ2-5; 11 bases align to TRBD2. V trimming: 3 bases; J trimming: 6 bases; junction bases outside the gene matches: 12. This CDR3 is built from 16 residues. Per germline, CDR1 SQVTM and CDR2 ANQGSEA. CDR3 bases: TGCAGCGTTGATCCCCCTAGCGGGGGGCGCCCGAAGACCCAGTACTTC. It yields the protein CSVDPPSGGRPKTQYF.

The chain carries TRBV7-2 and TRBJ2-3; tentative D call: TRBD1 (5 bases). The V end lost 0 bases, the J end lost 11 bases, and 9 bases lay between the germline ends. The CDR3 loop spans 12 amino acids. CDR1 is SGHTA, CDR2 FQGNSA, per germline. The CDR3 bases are TGTGCCAGCAGCTTAGCCAGTGGACAGCAGTATTTT. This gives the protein CASSLASGQQYF. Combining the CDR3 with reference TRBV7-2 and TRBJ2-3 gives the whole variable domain GAGVSQSPSNKVTEKGKDVELRCDPISGHTALYWYRQSLGQGLEFLIYFQGNSAPDKSGLPSDRFSAERTGGSVSTLTIQRTQQEDSAVYLCASSLASGQQYFGPGTRLTVL.

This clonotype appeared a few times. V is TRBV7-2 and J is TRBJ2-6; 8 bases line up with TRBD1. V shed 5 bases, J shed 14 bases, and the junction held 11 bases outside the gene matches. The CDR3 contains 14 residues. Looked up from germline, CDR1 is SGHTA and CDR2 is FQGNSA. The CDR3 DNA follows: TGTGCCAGCAGCCACGAAGGGACAGGTAGAATCCTGACTTTC. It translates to CASSHEGTGRILTF.

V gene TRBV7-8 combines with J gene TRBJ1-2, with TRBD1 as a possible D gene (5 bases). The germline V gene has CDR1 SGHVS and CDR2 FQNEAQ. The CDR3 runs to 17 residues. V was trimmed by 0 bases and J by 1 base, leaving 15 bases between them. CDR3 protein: CASSLAPLRQSNYGYTF. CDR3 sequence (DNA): TGTGCCAGCAGCTTAGCGCCTCTAAGACAGAGTAACTATGGCTACACCTTC.

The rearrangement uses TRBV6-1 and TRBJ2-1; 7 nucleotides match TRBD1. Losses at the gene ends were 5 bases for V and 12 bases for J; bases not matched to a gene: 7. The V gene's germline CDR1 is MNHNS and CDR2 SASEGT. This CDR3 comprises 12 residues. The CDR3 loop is CASSRDSPWQFF. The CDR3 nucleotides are TGTGCCAGCAGTCGGGACAGCCCGTGGCAGTTCTTC.

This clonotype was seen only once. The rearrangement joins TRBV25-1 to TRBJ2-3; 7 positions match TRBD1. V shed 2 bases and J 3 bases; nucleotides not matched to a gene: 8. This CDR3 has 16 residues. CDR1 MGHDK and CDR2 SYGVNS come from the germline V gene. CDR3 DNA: TGTGCCAGCAGTGAAGCCCGACAGGGACGGACAGATACGCAGTATTTT. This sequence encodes CASSEARQGRTDTQYF.

The CDR3 loop reads CASSSHTGTKNRGYTF. CDR3 bases: TGTGCCAGCAGTTCACATACCGGGACCAAAAATCGGGGCTACACCTTC. The chain couples TRBV6-2 or TRBV6-3 to TRBJ1-2; possible D gene TRBD1, 5 bases. Deletions cut 4 bases from V and 8 bases from J, with 23 bases between. This CDR3 is 16 amino acids long. Germline lookup yields CDR1 MNHEY and CDR2 SVGEGT.

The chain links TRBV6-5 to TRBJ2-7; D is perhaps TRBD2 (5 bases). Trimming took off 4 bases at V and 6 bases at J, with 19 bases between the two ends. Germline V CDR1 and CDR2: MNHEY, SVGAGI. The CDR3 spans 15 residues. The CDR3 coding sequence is TGTGCCAGCAGTTCTGCCGGGGAAATCAATGTCGAGCAGTACTTC. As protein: CASSSAGEINVEQYF.

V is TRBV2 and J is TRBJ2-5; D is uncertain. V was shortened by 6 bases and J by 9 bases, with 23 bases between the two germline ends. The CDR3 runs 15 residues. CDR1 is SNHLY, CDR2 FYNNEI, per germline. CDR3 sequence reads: CASSPEGQLPRPQYF. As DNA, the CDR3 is TGTGCCAGCAGCCCCGAAGGGCAGCTTCCTAGGCCCCAGTACTTC.

The CDR3 protein is CASSSRDRVKGNQPQHF. DNA for the CDR3: TGTGCCAGTAGTAGCCGGGACAGGGTTAAAGGCAATCAGCCCCAGCATTTT. This chain links TRBV19 with TRBJ1-5, with 9 bases that match TRBD1. The J segment lost 2 bases and the V segment lost 4 bases, leaving 9 bases of the junction unmatched. The CDR3 has 17 amino acids. CDR1 is LNHDA and CDR2 is SQIVND in the germline V gene (reference sequence).

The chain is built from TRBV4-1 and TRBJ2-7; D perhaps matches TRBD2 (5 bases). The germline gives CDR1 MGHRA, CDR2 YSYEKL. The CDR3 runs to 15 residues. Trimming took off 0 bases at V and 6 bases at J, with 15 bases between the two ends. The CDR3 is CASSQEAATISEQYF. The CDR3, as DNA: TGCGCCAGCAGCCAAGAGGCGGCGACTATAAGCGAGCAGTACTTC.

The DNA of the CDR3 is TGCAGTGCTAGGGGGGAGTACCGACGGTCAGAGACCCAGTACTTC. Amino acid sequence: CSARGEYRRSETQYF. The chain carries TRBV20-1 and TRBJ2-5, with D perhaps matching TRBD1 or TRBD2 (5 bases each). Per germline, CDR1 DFQATT and CDR2 SNEGSKA (reference sequence). Between the trimmed V and J ends, which lost 3 bases and 4 bases, there was a span of 18 bases. The CDR3 spans 15 residues.

CDR3 bases: TGTGCCAGCAGCCCCTCGGTCCTAGGGGCGCAGTATTTT. Its protein product is CASSPSVLGAQYF. The V and J genes are TRBV7-2 and TRBJ2-3; possible D gene TRBD1, 5 bases. The CDR3 is made up of 13 amino acids. CDR1 is SGHTA, CDR2 FQGNSA, per germline. Deletions cut 5 bases from V and 10 bases from J, with 16 bases between.

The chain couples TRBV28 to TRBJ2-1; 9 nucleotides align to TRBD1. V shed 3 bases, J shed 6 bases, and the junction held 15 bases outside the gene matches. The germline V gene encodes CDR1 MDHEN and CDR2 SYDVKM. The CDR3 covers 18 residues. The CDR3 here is CASSLGQGSNARINEQFF. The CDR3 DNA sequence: TGTGCCAGCAGTTTGGGACAGGGATCTAATGCTCGGATCAATGAGCAGTTCTTC.

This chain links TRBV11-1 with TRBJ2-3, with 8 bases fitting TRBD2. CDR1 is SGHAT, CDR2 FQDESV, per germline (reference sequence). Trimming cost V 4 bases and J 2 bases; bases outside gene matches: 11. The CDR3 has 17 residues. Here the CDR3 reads CASSSGRLAGFTDTQYF. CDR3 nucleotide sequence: TGTGCCAGCAGCTCCGGCCGCTTAGCGGGGTTCACAGATACGCAGTATTTT.

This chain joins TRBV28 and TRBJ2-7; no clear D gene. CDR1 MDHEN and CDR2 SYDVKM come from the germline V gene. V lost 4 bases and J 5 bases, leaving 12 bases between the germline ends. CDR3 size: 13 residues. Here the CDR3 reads CASSSLVVHEQYV. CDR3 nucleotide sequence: TGTGCCAGCAGTTCCTTAGTCGTTCACGAGCAGTACGTC.

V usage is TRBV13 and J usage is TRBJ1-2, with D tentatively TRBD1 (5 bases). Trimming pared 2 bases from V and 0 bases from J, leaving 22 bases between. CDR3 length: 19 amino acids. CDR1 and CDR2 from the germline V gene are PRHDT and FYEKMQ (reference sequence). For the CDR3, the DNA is TGTGCCAGCAGCTTAACTTCCCCTCTAAGACAGCTAGCTAACTATGGCTACACCTTC. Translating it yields CASSLTSPLRQLANYGYTF.

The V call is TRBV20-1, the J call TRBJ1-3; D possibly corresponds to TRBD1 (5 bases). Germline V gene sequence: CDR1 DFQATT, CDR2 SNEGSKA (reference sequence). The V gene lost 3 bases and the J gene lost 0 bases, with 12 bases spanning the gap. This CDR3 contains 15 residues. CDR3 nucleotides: TGCAGTGCTAGTAGGGGCGGGCTCTCTGGAAACACCATATATTTT. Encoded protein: CSASRGGLSGNTIYF.

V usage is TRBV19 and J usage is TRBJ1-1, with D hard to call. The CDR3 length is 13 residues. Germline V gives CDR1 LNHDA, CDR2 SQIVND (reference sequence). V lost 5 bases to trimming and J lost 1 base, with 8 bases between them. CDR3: CASSSTRNTEAFF. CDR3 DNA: TGTGCCAGTAGTTCGACACGGAACACTGAAGCTTTCTTT.

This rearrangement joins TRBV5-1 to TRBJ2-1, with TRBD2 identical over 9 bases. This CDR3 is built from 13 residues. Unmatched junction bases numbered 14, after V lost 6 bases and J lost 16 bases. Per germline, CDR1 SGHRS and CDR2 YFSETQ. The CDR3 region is CASTQIGSGGKFF. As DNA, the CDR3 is TGCGCCAGCACCCAAATCGGCAGCGGGGGGAAATTCTTC.

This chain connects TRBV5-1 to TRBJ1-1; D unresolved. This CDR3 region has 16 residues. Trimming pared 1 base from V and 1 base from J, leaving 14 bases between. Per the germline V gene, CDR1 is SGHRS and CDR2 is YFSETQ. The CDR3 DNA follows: TGCGCCAGCAGCTTGACTCCAGGCGTCTCGAACACTGAAGCTTTCTTT. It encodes CASSLTPGVSNTEAFF.

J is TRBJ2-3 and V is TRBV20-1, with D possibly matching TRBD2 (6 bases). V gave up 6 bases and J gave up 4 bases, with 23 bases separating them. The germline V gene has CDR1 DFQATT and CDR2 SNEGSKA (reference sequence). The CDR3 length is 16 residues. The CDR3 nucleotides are TGCAGTGCCCCGGGACTCCTAAAGGGGTTACCAGATACGCAGTATTTT. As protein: CSAPGLLKGLPDTQYF.